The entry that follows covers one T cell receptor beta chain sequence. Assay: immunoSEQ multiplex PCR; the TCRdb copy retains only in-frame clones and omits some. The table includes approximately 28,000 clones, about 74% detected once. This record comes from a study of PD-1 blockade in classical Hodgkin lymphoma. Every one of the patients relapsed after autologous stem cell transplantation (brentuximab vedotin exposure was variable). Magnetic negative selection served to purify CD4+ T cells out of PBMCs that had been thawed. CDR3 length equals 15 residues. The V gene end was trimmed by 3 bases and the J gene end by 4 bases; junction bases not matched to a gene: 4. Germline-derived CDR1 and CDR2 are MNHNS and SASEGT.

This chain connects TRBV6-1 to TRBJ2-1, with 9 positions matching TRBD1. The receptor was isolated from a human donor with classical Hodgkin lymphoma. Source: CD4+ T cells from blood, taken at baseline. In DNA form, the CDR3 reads TGTGCCAGCAGTGAGGGACAGGGTTCGTACAATGAGCAGTTCTTC. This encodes CASSEGQGSYNEQFF.